This T cell receptor beta chain was retrieved from a study of low-dose radiotherapy and immunotherapy resistance in tumors. The wider study: With 1 Gy per fraction every two weeks, Cohort 2 accumulated 13 Gy across 26 weeks.

CDR3 length equals 14 residues. The V gene lost 4 bases and the J gene lost 6 bases, with 15 bases spanning the gap. Germline CDR1 is SEHNR and CDR2 is FQNEAQ (reference sequence). This clonotype was seen at least ten times. First-strand cDNA relied on TRAV- and TRBV-specific primers spanning alpha and beta chains. Over roughly 20 PCR cycles, TCRs were amplified from a constant-region primer and V-primer adapter. TCRdb re-derived calls from the reads in MiXCR, one entry per CDR3 protein. This table has 100,000 or so distinct CDR3 sequences, less than 25% appearing once. Stated time point: after trial treatment. Noted treatment: LDRT plus nivolumab, ipilimumab, low-dose cyclophosphamide and aspirin (RACIN trial).

The source of this sequence is a male donor with prostate cancer. The specimen comprised PBMCs, sampled after low-dose radiotherapy plus immunotherapy. The chain joins TRBV7-9 to TRBJ1-1, with D tentatively TRBD1 (6 bases). CDR3 region: CASSSSGTQAEAFF. As DNA, the CDR3 is TGTGCCAGCAGCTCTTCCGGGACACAAGCTGAAGCTTTCTTT.